Below, 15 T cell receptor beta chains from the same sample are listed, as sequenced in a study of neurological immune-mediated disorders. TCRdb reanalysed the 5' RACE reads using MiXCR and keeps one entry per CDR3 protein. The sample shows some 30,000 distinct CDR3 sequences, around a quarter of them seen only once. The specimen sequenced was CD4+ T cells from blood. The receptors originated from a man aged 50-60 years with HTLV-1-associated myelopathy (HAM/TSP).

This clonotype was counted at least ten times. This chain links TRBV20-1 with TRBJ2-5; TRBD1 matches 7 bases. Germline V gives CDR1 DFQATT, CDR2 SNEGSKA (reference sequence). The CDR3 runs 13 residues. Losses at the gene ends were 5 bases for V and 5 bases for J; bases not matched to a gene: 8. The CDR3 DNA follows: TGCAGTGCTGCAAAGACAGGGACGGAGACCCAGTACTTC. Its translation: CSAAKTGTETQYF.

This clonotype was recorded at least ten times. The chain employs TRBV11-2 and TRBJ2-1; 9 nucleotides agree with TRBD2. The CDR3 length is 14 residues. V lost 7 bases and J lost 5; bases outside the gene matches: 6. Germline assignment: CDR1 SGHAT and CDR2 FQNNGV. The CDR3 sequence: CASKKAGGNNEQFF. CDR3 nucleotide sequence: TGTGCCAGCAAAAAGGCGGGAGGGAACAATGAGCAGTTCTTC.

The rearrangement uses TRBV5-1 and TRBJ2-6; tentatively, D is TRBD1 (6 bases). This CDR3 comprises 15 residues. V lost 4 bases and J 8 bases, leaving 16 bases between the germline ends. The germline gives CDR1 SGHRS, CDR2 YFSETQ. The CDR3 DNA sequence: TGCGCCAGCAGCGAAGGACAGTGCTGGTCCAACGTCCTGACTTTC. Translated, it gives CASSEGQCWSNVLTF.

The CDR3 coding sequence is TGCAGTGCTAGAGATCAAGGGGGGAGCAACTATGGCTACACCTTC. It encodes CSARDQGGSNYGYTF. The chain carries TRBV20-1 and TRBJ1-2; D is perhaps TRBD1 (6 bases). Germline CDR1 is DFQATT and CDR2 is SNEGSKA (reference sequence). This CDR3 is 15 amino acids long. V lost 0 bases and J lost 2, with 13 bases in between.

The chain links TRBV19 to TRBJ1-1; maybe TRBD1 (6 bases). Germline assignment: CDR1 LNHDA and CDR2 SQIVND (reference sequence). Trimming stripped 7 bases from V and 6 bases from J, with 12 bases between. The CDR3 has 12 residues. The CDR3 coding sequence is TGTGCCAGTAAGGAGAGACAGGCTGAAGCTTTCTTT. It codes for CASKERQAEAFF. The full variable domain, its missing parts supplied by reference TRBV19 and TRBJ1-1, is DGGITQSPKYLFRKEGQNVTLSCEQNLNHDAMYWYRQDPGQGLRLIYYSQIVNDFQKGDIAEGYSVSREKKESFPLTVTSAQKNPTAFYLCASKERQAEAFFGQGTRLTVV.

This clonotype was detected many times. The chain employs TRBV12-3 or TRBV12-4 and TRBJ2-3; D might be TRBD1 (6 bases). Trimming removed 2 bases at V and 4 bases at J, with 13 bases between. This CDR3 contains 15 residues. In DNA form, the CDR3 reads TGTGCCAGCAGTTTAACCCAGGGGAGAGCAGATACGCAGTATTTT. Encoded protein: CASSLTQGRADTQYF.

This clonotype was recorded many times. This rearrangement joins TRBV5-6 to TRBJ2-2; possibly TRBD1 for D (5 bases). Trimming cost V 0 bases and J 2 bases, with 8 bases left between them. CDR3 length: 15 amino acids. Germline values: CDR1 SGHDT, CDR2 YYEEEE. In DNA form, the CDR3 reads TGTGCCAGCAGCTTGGGACAGATAAACACCGGGGAGCTGTTTTTT. Residues: CASSLGQINTGELFF.

The V and J genes are TRBV14 and TRBJ2-4; D is ambiguous. The V end was cut by 0 bases, the J end by 9 bases, with 9 bases between. The CDR3 is 13 residues long. Germline loops: CDR1 SGHDN, CDR2 FVKESK. The CDR3 coding sequence is TGTGCCAGCAGCCAAGAGTTGTATAGCATTCAGTACTTC. This translates into CASSQELYSIQYF.

This clonotype showed up many times. The chain uses TRBV6-5 and TRBJ2-2; 8 bases fit TRBD2. The CDR3 consists of 14 residues. Per germline, CDR1 MNHEY and CDR2 SVGAGI. With 7 bases clipped from V and 4 bases from J, the junction kept 5 bases outside the gene matches. The CDR3 DNA reads as TGTGCCAGCACCACCCGGGGGGGCACCGGGGAGCTGTTTTTT. Amino acid sequence: CASTTRGGTGELFF.

The rearrangement uses TRBV27 and TRBJ2-2; D is unresolved. CDR1 is MNHEY, CDR2 SMNVEV, per germline (reference sequence). With 4 bases removed from V and 4 bases from J, the gap between germline ends came to 4 bases. CDR3 length: 12 amino acids. CDR3 in DNA: TGTGCCAGCAGTTCGATCACCGGGGAGCTGTTTTTT. Amino acid sequence: CASSSITGELFF.

In this sample, this clonotype turned up many times. The chain links TRBV27 to TRBJ1-2; 9 bases line up with TRBD1. V shed 6 bases, J shed 4 bases, and the junction held 6 bases outside the gene matches. The CDR3 runs 14 residues. Germline assignment: CDR1 MNHEY and CDR2 SMNVEV (reference sequence). The CDR3 reads CASRTTGGRYGYTF. CDR3 sequence (DNA): TGTGCCAGCAGGACCACAGGGGGCCGCTATGGCTACACCTTC.

V is TRBV2 and J is TRBJ2-1; D is perhaps TRBD1 or TRBD2 (6 bases each). V shed 4 bases and J shed 3 bases, with 10 bases lying between them. The length of the CDR3 is 14 residues. Germline V lookup: CDR1 SNHLY, CDR2 FYNNEI. The CDR3 loop reads CASSAGAFYNEQFF. CDR3 bases: TGTGCCAGCAGTGCGGGGGCGTTCTACAATGAGCAGTTCTTC.

This clonotype was counted many times. J is TRBJ1-1 and V is TRBV7-6, with a tentative D call TRBD1 (5 bases). Trimming removed 5 bases from V and 3 bases from J, with 10 bases in between. The CDR3 is 13 residues long. Germline V lookup: CDR1 SGHVS, CDR2 FNYEAQ. DNA for the CDR3: TGTGCCAGCAGCACTCAGGGTTACACTGAAGCTTTCTTT. Translated: CASSTQGYTEAFF.

The sample holds many counts of this clonotype. V is TRBV9 and J is TRBJ2-3; D remains unclear. This CDR3 has 13 amino acids. The V end was cut by 2 bases, the J end by 2 bases, with 6 bases between. The germline gives CDR1 SGDLS, CDR2 YYNGEE. The CDR3 here is CASSVGFTDTQYF. The DNA for the CDR3 is TGTGCCAGCAGCGTGGGGTTCACAGATACGCAGTATTTT. Filled out from reference TRBV9 and TRBJ2-3, the complete variable domain reads DSGVTQTPKHLITATGQRVTLRCSPRSGDLSVYWYQQSLDQGLQFLIQYYNGEERAKGNILERFSAQQFPDLHSELNLSSLELGDSALYFCASSVGFTDTQYFGPGTRLTVL.

This clonotype was found many times. The J gene is TRBJ2-1, the V gene TRBV2, with D possibly being TRBD2 (6 bases). This CDR3 is built from 15 residues. The V gene lost 8 bases and the J gene lost 10 bases, with 24 bases spanning the gap. Germline V gene lookup returns CDR1 SNHLY and CDR2 FYNNEI. The CDR3 spells CASAFPGLRSYEQFF. The CDR3 bases are TGTGCCAGCGCGTTTCCGGGACTGAGGTCCTACGAGCAGTTCTTC.